One sample yielded the 23 T cell receptor beta chains listed below, sequenced in a study of Graves' ophthalmopathy and Graves' hyperthyroidism. Investigators amplified TCR beta CDR3 regions from RNA transcripts. HTBI primers primed a first-round RT-PCR, and a second-round multiplex PCR followed. One entry per CDR3 protein, called by TCRdb with MiXCR from the multiplex PCR reads. The table has 200,000 to 300,000 distinct CDR3 sequences, around 50% seen once; the top ten hold approximately 51%. The source material was peripheral blood. The receptors derive from an adult man with Graves' ophthalmopathy.

In its sample, this clonotype was seen a few times. The CDR3: CASSLARHSGYTF. The CDR3 DNA is TGTGCCAGCAGTTTAGCGCGACATTCCGGCTACACCTTC. The chain couples TRBV12-3 or TRBV12-4 to TRBJ1-2; D is uncertain. The CDR3 loop spans 13 amino acids. The V gene lost 0 bases and the J gene lost 8 bases, with 10 bases spanning the gap.

This clonotype was detected only a few times. The rearrangement joins TRBV7-9 to TRBJ2-7; D might be TRBD1 (6 bases). CDR1 and CDR2 (germline): SEHNR, FQNEAQ (reference sequence). The CDR3 is 15 residues long. The V end lost 5 bases, the J end lost 0 bases, and 14 bases lay between the germline ends. CDR3 residues: CASSGGQGSSYEQYF. Here the CDR3 DNA reads TGTGCCAGCAGCGGTGGGCAGGGGAGCTCCTACGAGCAGTACTTC. Using reference TRBV7-9 and TRBJ2-7 for the parts outside the CDR3, the full variable domain is DTGVSQNPRHKITKRGQNVTFRCDPISEHNRLYWYRQTLGQGPEFLTYFQNEAQLEKSRLLSDRFSAERPKGSFSTLEIQRTEQGDSAMYLCASSGGQGSSYEQYFGPGTRLTVT.

The sample holds a few counts of this clonotype. One end of the junction fails to match germline, which may point to a read error. V is TRBV5-1 and J is TRBJ1-1; D gene ambiguous. Germline V CDR1 and CDR2: SGHRS, YFSETQ. The CDR3 contains 14 residues. The CDR3 nucleotides read TGTGCCAGCAGCCCGTGGGTCCGAAACACTGAAGCTTTCTTT. It encodes CASSPWVRNTEAFF.

The chain recombines TRBV15 with TRBJ2-7; D possibly corresponds to TRBD1 (6 bases). CDR3 length equals 16 residues. The V gene lost 5 bases and the J gene lost 0 bases, with 17 bases spanning the gap. The germline gives CDR1 LNHNV, CDR2 YYDKDF (reference sequence). In nucleotides, the CDR3 is TGTGCCACCAGCGCACCCCAGGGGACCTACTCCTACGAGCAGTACTTC. Its protein product is CATSAPQGTYSYEQYF.

Remarks on this clonotype: The junction does not match germline at one end; this may be a read error. The V call is TRBV5-5, the J call TRBJ1-1, with D tentatively TRBD1 (5 bases). Per the germline V gene, CDR1 is SGHKS and CDR2 is YYEKEE (reference sequence). CDR3 length equals 15 residues. The CDR3 bases are TGCGCCAGCAGCTTGGGGTGGAGGGGAGGTACTGAAGCTTTCTTT. Translation gives CASSLGWRGGTEAFF. Together with reference TRBV5-5 and TRBJ1-1, the CDR3 gives the full variable domain: DAGVTQSPTHLIKTRGQQVTLRCSPISGHKSVSWYQQVLGQGPQFIFQYYEKEERGRGNFPDRFSARQFPNYSSELNVNALLLGDSALYLCASSLGWRGGTEAFFGQGTRLTVV.

The rearrangement joins TRBV2 to TRBJ2-7; 8 nucleotides line up with TRBD2. The CDR3 has 13 amino acids. The junction had 8 bases not matched to a gene; V was cut back by 11 bases and J by 2 bases. Germline CDR1 SNHLY, CDR2 FYNNEI. CDR3 in DNA: TGTGCCGGCTTAGCGGGGCTGGCCTACGAGCAGTACTTC. Its translation is CAGLAGLAYEQYF.

The rearrangement links TRBV5-1 to TRBJ2-5; D is possibly TRBD2 (6 bases). The V and J ends lost 4 bases and 3 bases respectively, with 16 bases between them. CDR3 length equals 15 residues. In germline, CDR1 is SGHRS, CDR2 YFSETQ. Here the CDR3 DNA reads TGCGCCAGCAGCGCTTCCGGGAGCCCGAAAGAGACCCAGTACTTC. This codes for CASSASGSPKETQYF.

The table lists this clonotype with a few counts. This sequence joins TRBV7-3 and TRBJ2-5; 8 nucleotides line up with TRBD2. This CDR3 has 14 amino acids. V shed 8 bases, J shed 2 bases, and the junction held 7 bases outside the gene matches. Germline V gene sequence: CDR1 SGHTA, CDR2 FQGTGA. The CDR3 sequence: CASGMGLEQETQYF. For the CDR3, the DNA is TGTGCCAGCGGTATGGGACTAGAGCAAGAGACCCAGTACTTC.

Here the CDR3 reads CASSYSSLAGGQETQYF. As DNA, the CDR3 is TGTGCCAGCAGTTACTCCTCCCTAGCGGGGGGGCAGGAGACCCAGTACTTC. The rearrangement joins TRBV6-5 to TRBJ2-5; 12 positions agree with TRBD2. This CDR3 is 17 amino acids long. V lost 0 bases to trimming and J lost 5 bases; unmatched junction nucleotides: 7. Per germline, CDR1 MNHEY and CDR2 SVGAGI.

This clonotype was seen more than once but under ten times. CDR3 DNA: TGCAGCGTTGCGGGGGGGTTGGGCAATCAGCCCCAGCATTTT. Its protein product is CSVAGGLGNQPQHF. The chain joins TRBV29-1 to TRBJ1-5, with D tentatively TRBD1 (5 bases). The CDR3 has 14 amino acids. With 4 bases removed from V and 2 bases from J, the gap between germline ends came to 12 bases. Germline V lookup: CDR1 SQVTM, CDR2 ANQGSEA. Looking up the rest from reference TRBV29-1 and TRBJ1-5 gives the full variable domain: SAVISQKPSRDICQRGTSLTIQCQVDSQVTMMFWYRQQPGQSLTLIATANQGSEATYESGFVIDKFPISRPNLTFSTLTVSNMSPEDSSIYLCSVAGGLGNQPQHFGDGTRLSIL.

This clonotype was recorded at least ten times. This chain's CDR3 is CASSDNLGSYSPLHF. The CDR3 DNA follows: TGTGCCAGCAGTGATAATTTGGGGTCTTATTCACCCCTCCACTTT. The J gene is TRBJ1-6, the V gene TRBV2; D is unclear. V lost 3 bases and J lost 8, with 14 bases in between. Per the germline V gene, CDR1 is SNHLY and CDR2 is FYNNEI. There are 15 residues in the CDR3.

The CDR3 nucleotides are TGCAGTGCCTTGGGGGAGGTTAACTATGGCTACACCTTC. Protein sequence: CSALGEVNYGYTF. This chain connects TRBV20-1 to TRBJ1-2, with D possibly matching TRBD1 (5 bases). Trimming removed 6 bases from V and 1 base from J, with 12 bases in between. The CDR3 is 13 residues long. Germline CDR1 DFQATT, CDR2 SNEGSKA (reference sequence).

The J gene is TRBJ1-1, the V gene TRBV19; possibly TRBD1 for D (6 bases). Trimming shortened V by 3 bases and J by 1 base, and 12 bases separated the two germline ends. The CDR3 is 15 amino acids. Germline CDR1 and CDR2: LNHDA and SQIVND (reference sequence). CDR3 amino acids: CASSIPQGRNTEAFF. Here the CDR3 DNA reads TGTGCCAGTAGTATTCCACAGGGACGGAACACTGAAGCTTTCTTT. Variable domain in full (rest from reference TRBV19 and TRBJ1-1): DGGITQSPKYLFRKEGQNVTLSCEQNLNHDAMYWYRQDPGQGLRLIYYSQIVNDFQKGDIAEGYSVSREKKESFPLTVTSAQKNPTAFYLCASSIPQGRNTEAFFGQGTRLTVV.

In its sample, this clonotype was seen a few times. The chain has TRBV7-9 and TRBJ1-3; TRBD1 is a possible D gene (5 bases). This CDR3 has 14 residues. Trimming took 7 bases from V and 3 from J, leaving 13 bases between them. The germline gives CDR1 SEHNR, CDR2 FQNEAQ (reference sequence). The CDR3 DNA is TGTGCCAGCATCGGGACGGGTGGTGGAAACACCATATATTTT. It codes for CASIGTGGGNTIYF. Complete variable domain (other parts from reference TRBV7-9 and TRBJ1-3): DTGVSQNPRHKITKRGQNVTFRCDPISEHNRLYWYRQTLGQGPEFLTYFQNEAQLEKSRLLSDRFSAERPKGSFSTLEIQRTEQGDSAMYLCASIGTGGGNTIYFGEGSWLTVV.

This chain links TRBV11-1 with TRBJ1-1; D gene ambiguous. V was shortened by 5 bases and J by 7 bases, with 8 bases between the two germline ends. The CDR3 consists of 11 residues. Germline V lookup: CDR1 SGHAT, CDR2 FQDESV (reference sequence). DNA of the CDR3: TGTGCCAGCAGCGCTTTCCTTGAAGCTTTCTTT. It specifies CASSAFLEAFF.

This sequence joins TRBV12-3 or TRBV12-4 and TRBJ1-4; D might be TRBD1 (5 bases). The CDR3 is 12 residues long. Trimming took off 8 bases at V and 5 bases at J, with 9 bases between the two ends. For the CDR3, the DNA is TGTGCCAGCGGGGCAGGGAATGAAAAACTGTTTTTT. It translates to CASGAGNEKLFF.

V usage is TRBV7-2 and J usage is TRBJ2-7, with 8 bases that match TRBD1. V shed 3 bases and J 3 bases; nucleotides not matched to a gene: 4. CDR1 and CDR2 from the germline V gene are SGHTA and FQGNSA. This CDR3 is built from 14 residues. CDR3: CASSFQGAHYEQYF. The CDR3 region has the DNA TGTGCCAGCAGCTTCCAGGGGGCTCACTACGAGCAGTACTTC.

The sample holds a few counts of this clonotype. The chain employs TRBV2 and TRBJ2-7; TRBD1 aligns across 7 bases. Germline V gene data show CDR1 as SNHLY and CDR2 as FYNNEI. CDR3 length equals 11 residues. The ends lost 9 bases at V and 7 bases at J; junction bases unmatched: 6. CDR3 in DNA: TGTGCCAGTACAGGGGTTGGAGAGCAGTACTTC. The encoded protein is CASTGVGEQYF.

This chain's CDR3 is CASSRGPEPSSYEQYF. DNA for the CDR3: TGTGCCAGCAGCCGGGGACCGGAACCGAGCTCCTACGAGCAGTACTTC. This chain links TRBV10-3 with TRBJ2-7; D is tentatively TRBD1 or TRBD2 (5 bases each). Germline lookup yields CDR1 ENHRY and CDR2 SYGVKD. Trimming took 10 bases from V and 0 from J, leaving 22 bases between them. The CDR3 sequence is 16 residues long.

On this clonotype: This could be a read error, since a much larger clone is one nucleotide away. This sequence joins TRBV2 and TRBJ2-5; D uncertain. V lost 10 bases and J 1 base, leaving 13 bases between the germline ends. This CDR3 comprises 13 residues. CDR1 is SNHLY and CDR2 is FYNNEI in the germline V gene. CDR3 bases: TGTGCCATCATACTGGGCCCCCAAGAGACCCAGTACTTC. Protein: CAIILGPQETQYF.

This chain uses TRBV24-1 with TRBJ2-7, with D possibly TRBD1 on 5 matching bases. The V gene lost 11 bases and the J gene lost 7 bases, with 26 bases spanning the gap. Germline values: CDR1 KGHDR, CDR2 SFDVKD. The CDR3 contains 15 residues. The CDR3 sequence: CASSQDGRGPPEQYF. The DNA of the CDR3 is TGTGCCAGCAGCCAAGATGGAAGGGGCCCTCCGGAGCAGTACTTC.

This clonotype was counted at least ten times. The J gene is TRBJ1-6, the V gene TRBV4-2; TRBD1 aligns across 7 bases. The CDR3 consists of 13 residues. CDR1 is LGHNA, CDR2 YNFKEQ, per germline. V was pared by 7 bases and J by 7 bases, with 4 bases of the junction left unmatched. The CDR3 region has the DNA TGTGCCAGCATGGGGACAGCCAATTCACCCCTCCACTTT. It specifies CASMGTANSPLHF.

V and J are TRBV2 and TRBJ1-4; 7 positions match TRBD1. Germline values: CDR1 SNHLY, CDR2 FYNNEI. Trimming cost V 5 bases and J 5 bases; bases outside gene matches: 5. The CDR3 is 14 residues long. In nucleotides, the CDR3 is TGTGCCAGCAGTCCACAGGGGAGGAATGAAAAACTGTTTTTT. Protein product: CASSPQGRNEKLFF.